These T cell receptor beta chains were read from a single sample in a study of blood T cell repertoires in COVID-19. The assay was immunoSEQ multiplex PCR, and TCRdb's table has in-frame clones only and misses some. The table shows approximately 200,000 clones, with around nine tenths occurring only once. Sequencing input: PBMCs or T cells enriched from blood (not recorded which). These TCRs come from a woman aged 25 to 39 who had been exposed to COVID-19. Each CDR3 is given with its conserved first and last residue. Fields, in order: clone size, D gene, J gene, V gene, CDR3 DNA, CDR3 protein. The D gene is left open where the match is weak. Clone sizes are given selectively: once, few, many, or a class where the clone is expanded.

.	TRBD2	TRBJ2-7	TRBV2	TGTGCCAGCAGTTCACTAGCGGGAGACCCCTACGAGCAGTACTTC	CASSSLAGDPYEQYF
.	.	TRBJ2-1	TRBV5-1	TGCGCCAGCAGCTTGGAAGAGGGAGAGGATGAGCAGTTCTTC	CASSLEEGEDEQFF
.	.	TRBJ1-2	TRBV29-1	TGCAGCGTTACCCAGGGAAAGGGTGGCTACACCTTC	CSVTQGKGGYTF
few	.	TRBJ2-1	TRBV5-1	TGCGCCAGCATGACGGGCGGGACTAATGAGCAGTTCTTC	CASMTGGTNEQFF
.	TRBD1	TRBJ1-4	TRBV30	TGTGCCTGGAGTCTCATCAAGACAGGGGGATATGAAAAACTGTTTTTT	CAWSLIKTGGYEKLFF
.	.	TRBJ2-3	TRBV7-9	TGTGCCAGCAGCTTACGGGGGTCGACAGATACGCAGTATTTT	CASSLRGSTDTQYF
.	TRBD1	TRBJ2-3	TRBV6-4	TGTGCCAGCAGCCGGACAGGGTTTCTAGATACGCAGTATTTT	CASSRTGFLDTQYF
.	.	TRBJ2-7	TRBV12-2	TGTGCAAGTCGCACAATCCGGGACAGGAAGTCCTACGAGCAGTACTTC	CASRTIRDRKSYEQYF
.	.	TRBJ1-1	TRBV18	TGTGCCAGCTCACCATTCGTGGGGCCGGGTGAAGCTTTCTTT	CASSPFVGPGEAFF
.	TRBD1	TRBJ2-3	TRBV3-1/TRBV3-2	TGTGCCAGCAGCATCACCGGGACAGTAGAGCGGAGCTTAAGCACAGATACGCAGTATTTT	CASSITGTVERSLSTDTQYF
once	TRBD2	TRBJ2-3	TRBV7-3	TGTGCCAGCAGCTTGACCCCCCTGAGCGGGAGTGGCACAGATACGCAGTATTTT	CASSLTPLSGSGTDTQYF
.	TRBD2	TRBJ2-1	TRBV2	TGTGCCAGCAGTGAGGGTAGCGGGAGAGTTGAGCAGTTCTTC	CASSEGSGRVEQFF
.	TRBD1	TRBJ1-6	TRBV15	TGTGCCACCAGCAGTTACCGGGACAGGGGTTCACCCCTCCACTTT	CATSSYRDRGSPLHF
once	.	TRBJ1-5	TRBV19	TGTGCCAGTAAGGCGGGTAGTAGCAATCAGCCCCAGCATTTT	CASKAGSSNQPQHF
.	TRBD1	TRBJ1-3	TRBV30	TGTGCCTGGAGCCTGGGACAGGGATTTGGAAACACCATATATTTT	CAWSLGQGFGNTIYF
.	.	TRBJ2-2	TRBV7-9	TGTGCCAGCAGCCCCAGACAGCAGATGGGTACCGGGGAGCTGTTTTTT	CASSPRQQMGTGELFF